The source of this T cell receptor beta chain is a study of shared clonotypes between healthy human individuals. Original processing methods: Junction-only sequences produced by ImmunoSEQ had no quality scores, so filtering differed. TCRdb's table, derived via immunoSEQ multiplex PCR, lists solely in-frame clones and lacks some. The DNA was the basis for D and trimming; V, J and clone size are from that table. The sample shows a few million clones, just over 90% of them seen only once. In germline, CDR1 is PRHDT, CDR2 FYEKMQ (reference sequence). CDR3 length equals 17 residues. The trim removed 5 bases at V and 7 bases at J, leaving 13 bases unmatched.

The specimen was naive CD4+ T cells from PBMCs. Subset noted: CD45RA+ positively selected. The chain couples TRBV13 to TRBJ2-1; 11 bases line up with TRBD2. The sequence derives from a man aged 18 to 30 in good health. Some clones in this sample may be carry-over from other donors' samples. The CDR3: CASSGRGSGRESNEQFF. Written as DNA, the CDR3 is TGTGCCAGCAGCGGACGGGGTAGCGGGAGGGAGAGTAATGAGCAGTTCTTC.